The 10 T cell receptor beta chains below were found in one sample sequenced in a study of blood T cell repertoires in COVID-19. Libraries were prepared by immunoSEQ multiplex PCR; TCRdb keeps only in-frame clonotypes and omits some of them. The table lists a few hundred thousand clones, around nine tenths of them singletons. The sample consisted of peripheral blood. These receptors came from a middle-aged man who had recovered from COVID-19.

In DNA, the CDR3 is TGTGCCAGCAGCCCCCCGGGGGGGTATGCAGCTTTCTTT. Amino acid sequence: CASSPPGGYAAFF. The rearrangement joins TRBV7-9 to TRBJ1-1; possibly TRBD1 for D (5 bases). The V end was cut by 5 bases, the J end by 10 bases, with 17 bases between. The CDR3 is 13 amino acids. Per germline, CDR1 SEHNR and CDR2 FQNEAQ (reference sequence).

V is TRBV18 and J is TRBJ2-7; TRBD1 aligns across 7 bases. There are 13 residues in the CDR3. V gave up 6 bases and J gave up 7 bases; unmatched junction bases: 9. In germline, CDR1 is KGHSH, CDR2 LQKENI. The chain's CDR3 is CASSYTGEGEQYF. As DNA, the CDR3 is TGTGCCAGCTCGTACACAGGGGAAGGGGAGCAGTACTTC.

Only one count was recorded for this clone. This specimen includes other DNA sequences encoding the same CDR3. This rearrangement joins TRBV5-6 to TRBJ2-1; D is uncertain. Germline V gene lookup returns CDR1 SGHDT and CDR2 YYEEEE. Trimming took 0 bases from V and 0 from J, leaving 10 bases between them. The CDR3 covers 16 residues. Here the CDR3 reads CASSLGGSSSYNEQFF. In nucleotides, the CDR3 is TGTGCCAGCAGCTTGGGCGGTTCGAGCTCCTACAATGAGCAGTTCTTC.

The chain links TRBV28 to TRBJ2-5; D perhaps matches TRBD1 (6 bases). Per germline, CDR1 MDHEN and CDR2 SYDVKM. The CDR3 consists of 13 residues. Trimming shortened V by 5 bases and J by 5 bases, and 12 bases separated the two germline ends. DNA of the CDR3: TGTGCCAGCAGTACACAGGGTTCGGAGACCCAGTACTTC. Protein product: CASSTQGSETQYF.

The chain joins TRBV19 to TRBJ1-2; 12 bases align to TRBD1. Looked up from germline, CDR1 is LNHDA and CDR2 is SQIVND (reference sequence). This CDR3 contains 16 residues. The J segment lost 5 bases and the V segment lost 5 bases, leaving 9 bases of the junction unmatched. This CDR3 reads CASSLSGTGGPYGYTF. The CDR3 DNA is TGTGCCAGTAGTCTTTCCGGGACAGGGGGCCCTTATGGCTACACCTTC.

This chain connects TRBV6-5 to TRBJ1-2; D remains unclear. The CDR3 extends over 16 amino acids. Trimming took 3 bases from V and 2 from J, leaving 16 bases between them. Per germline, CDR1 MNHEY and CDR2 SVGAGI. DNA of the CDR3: TGTGCCAGCAGTTATGACCCCCAGGAACCCAACTATGGCTACACCTTC. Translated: CASSYDPQEPNYGYTF.

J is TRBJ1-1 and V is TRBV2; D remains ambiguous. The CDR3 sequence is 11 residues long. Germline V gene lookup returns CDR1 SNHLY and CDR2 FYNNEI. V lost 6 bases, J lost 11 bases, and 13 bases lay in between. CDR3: CASRNRPGAFF. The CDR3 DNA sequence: TGTGCCAGCAGAAACCGACCGGGGGCTTTCTTT.

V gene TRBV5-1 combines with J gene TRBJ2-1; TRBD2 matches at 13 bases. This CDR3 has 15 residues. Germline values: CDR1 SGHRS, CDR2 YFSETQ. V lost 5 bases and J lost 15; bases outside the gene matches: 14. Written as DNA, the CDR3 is TGCGCCAGCAGTCCCGGGACTAGCGGGATGCGTGTGCGGTTCTTC. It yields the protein CASSPGTSGMRVRFF.

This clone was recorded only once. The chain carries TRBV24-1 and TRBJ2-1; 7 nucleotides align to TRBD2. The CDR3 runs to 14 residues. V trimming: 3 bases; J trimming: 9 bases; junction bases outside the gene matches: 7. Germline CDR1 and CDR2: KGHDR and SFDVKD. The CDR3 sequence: CATSDPGPSGEQFF. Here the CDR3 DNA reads TGTGCCACCAGTGATCCGGGACCTAGCGGTGAGCAGTTCTTC.

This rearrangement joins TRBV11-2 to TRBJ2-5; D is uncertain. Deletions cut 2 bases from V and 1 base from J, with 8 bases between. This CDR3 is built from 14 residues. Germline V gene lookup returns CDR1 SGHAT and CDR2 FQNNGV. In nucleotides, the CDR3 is TGTGCCAGCAGCTTACCCCCGGGCCAAGAGACCCAGTACTTC. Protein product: CASSLPPGQETQYF.